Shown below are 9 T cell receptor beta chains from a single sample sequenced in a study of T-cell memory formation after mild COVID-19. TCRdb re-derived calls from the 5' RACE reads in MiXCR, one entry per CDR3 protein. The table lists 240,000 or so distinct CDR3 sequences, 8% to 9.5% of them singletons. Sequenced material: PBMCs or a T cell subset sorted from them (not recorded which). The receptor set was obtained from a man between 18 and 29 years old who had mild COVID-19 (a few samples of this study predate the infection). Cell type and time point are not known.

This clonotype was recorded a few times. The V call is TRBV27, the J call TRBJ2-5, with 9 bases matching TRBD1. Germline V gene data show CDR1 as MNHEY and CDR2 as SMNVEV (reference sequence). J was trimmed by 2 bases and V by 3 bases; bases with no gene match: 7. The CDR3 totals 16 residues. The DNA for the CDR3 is TGTGCCAGCAGTTTTTACCGGGACAGGGTGCAAGAGACCCAGTACTTC. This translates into CASSFYRDRVQETQYF.

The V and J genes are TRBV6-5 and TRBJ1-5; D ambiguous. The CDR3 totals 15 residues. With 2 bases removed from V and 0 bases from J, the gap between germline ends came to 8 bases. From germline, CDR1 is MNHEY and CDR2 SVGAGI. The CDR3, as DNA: TGTGCCAGCAGTTACAACTTCGATAGCAATCAGCCCCAGCATTTT. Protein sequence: CASSYNFDSNQPQHF.

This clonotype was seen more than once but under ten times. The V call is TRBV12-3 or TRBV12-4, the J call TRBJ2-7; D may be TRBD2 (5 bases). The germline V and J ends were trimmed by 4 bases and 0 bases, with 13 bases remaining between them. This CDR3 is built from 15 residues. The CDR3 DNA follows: TGTGCCAGCAGTTCTAGCCGGTCGAGCTCCTACGAGCAGTACTTC. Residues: CASSSSRSSSYEQYF.

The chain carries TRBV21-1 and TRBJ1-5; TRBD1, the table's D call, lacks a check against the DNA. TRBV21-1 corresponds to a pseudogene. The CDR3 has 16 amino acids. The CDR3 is CASNQTGINSNQPQHF. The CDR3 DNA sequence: TGTGCCAGCAATCAGACAGGAATTAATAGCAATCAGCCCCAGCATTTT.

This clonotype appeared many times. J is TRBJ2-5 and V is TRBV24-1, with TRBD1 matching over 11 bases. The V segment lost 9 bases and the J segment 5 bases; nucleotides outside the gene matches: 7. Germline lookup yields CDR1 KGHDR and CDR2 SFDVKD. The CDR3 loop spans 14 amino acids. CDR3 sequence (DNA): TGTGCCACCTCCGGGACAGGGGGTTCGGAGACCCAGTACTTC. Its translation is CATSGTGGSETQYF.

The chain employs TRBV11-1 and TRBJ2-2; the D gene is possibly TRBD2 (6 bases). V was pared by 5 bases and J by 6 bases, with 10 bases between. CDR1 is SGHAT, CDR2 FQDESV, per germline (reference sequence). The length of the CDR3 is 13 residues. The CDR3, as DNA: TGTGCCAGCAGCGCGACTAGATCCGGGGAGCTGTTTTTT. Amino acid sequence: CASSATRSGELFF.

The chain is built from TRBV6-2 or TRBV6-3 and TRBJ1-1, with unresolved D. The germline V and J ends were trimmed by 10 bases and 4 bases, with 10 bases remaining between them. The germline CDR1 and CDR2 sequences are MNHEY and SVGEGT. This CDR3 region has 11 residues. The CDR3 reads CATLSVTEAFF. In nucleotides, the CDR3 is TGTGCCACCCTGAGTGTCACTGAAGCTTTCTTT.

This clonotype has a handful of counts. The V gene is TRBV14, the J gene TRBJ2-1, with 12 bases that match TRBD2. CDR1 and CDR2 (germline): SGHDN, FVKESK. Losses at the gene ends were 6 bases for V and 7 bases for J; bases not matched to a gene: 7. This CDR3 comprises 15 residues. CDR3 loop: CASSLAGGPGNEQFF. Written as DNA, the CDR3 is TGTGCCAGCAGTCTAGCGGGGGGGCCCGGGAATGAGCAGTTCTTC.

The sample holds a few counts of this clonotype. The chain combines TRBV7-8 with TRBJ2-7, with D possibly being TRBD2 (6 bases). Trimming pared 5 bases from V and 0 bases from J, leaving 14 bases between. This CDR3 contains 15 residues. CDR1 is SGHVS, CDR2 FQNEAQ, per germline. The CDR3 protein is CASSPQAGSSYEQYF. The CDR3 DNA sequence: TGTGCCAGCAGCCCCCAAGCCGGGAGCTCCTACGAGCAGTACTTC. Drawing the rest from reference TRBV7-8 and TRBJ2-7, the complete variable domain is GAGVSQSPRYKVAKRGQDVALRCDPISGHVSLFWYQQALGQGPEFLTYFQNEAQLDKSGLPSDRFFAERPEGSVSTLKIQRTQQEDSAVYLCASSPQAGSSYEQYFGPGTRLTVT.